The T cell receptor beta chain described here comes from a study of T cell responses to AZD1222 COVID-19 vaccine. V lost 8 bases, J lost 6 bases, and 10 bases lay in between. The CDR3 length is 11 residues. The germline V gene has CDR1 MGHDK and CDR2 SYGVNS. Study results and limitations: Baseline serology detected seropositivity in only 5 or 6 AZD1222 recipients.

Concerning this clone itself: The target antigen is unknown.

Generated by immunoSEQ multiplex PCR, the TCRdb table keeps only in-frame clones and is missing some. The sample contains about 93,000 clones, 65% to 90% of which appear only once. This TCR derives from an adult in good health. The V call is TRBV25-1, the J call TRBJ1-1; D remains unclear. This sample comprised peripheral blood, obtained on day 0 of AZD1222 vaccination. CDR3 nucleotide sequence: TGTGCCAGCGTACTACATTCTGAAGCTTTCTTT. This gives the protein CASVLHSEAFF.